This TCR beta chain was sequenced in a study of somatic mutations in cytotoxic T cells in rheumatoid arthritis. The V gene's germline CDR1 is WNHNN and CDR2 SYGVQD (reference sequence). Trimming took 0 bases from V and 7 from J, leaving 4 bases between them. This CDR3 contains 12 residues. Clones were sequenced by immunoSEQ multiplex PCR, and TCRdb holds only the in-frame ones, with some missing. The sample contains around 16,000 clones, 75% to 85% of which appear only once. This sequence was found in an adult with rheumatoid arthritis. The sequencing input was CD8+ T cells sorted from blood. V is TRBV10-1 and J is TRBJ2-1; no clear D. The CDR3 bases are TGCGCCAGCAGTGAGTCAGGGAATGAGCAGTTCTTC. It translates to CASSESGNEQFF.